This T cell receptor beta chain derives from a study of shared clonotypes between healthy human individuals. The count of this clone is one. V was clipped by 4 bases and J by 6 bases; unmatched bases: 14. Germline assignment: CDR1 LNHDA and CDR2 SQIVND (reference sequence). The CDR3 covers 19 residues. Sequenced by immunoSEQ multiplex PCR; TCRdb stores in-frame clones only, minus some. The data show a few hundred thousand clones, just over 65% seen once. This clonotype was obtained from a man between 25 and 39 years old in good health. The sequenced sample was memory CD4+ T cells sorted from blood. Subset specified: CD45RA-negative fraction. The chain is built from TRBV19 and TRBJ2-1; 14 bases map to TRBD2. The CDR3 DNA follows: TGTGCCAGTAGTAAATTCGCGGGACTAGCGGGAGCAGGAGCCAATGAGCAGTTCTTC. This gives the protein CASSKFAGLAGAGANEQFF.